Given below is one T cell receptor (beta chain) in context. The target antigen is unknown. The data derive from a study of T cell clonotyping in hematopoietic cell transplantation. The study, taken as a whole, reports: At the given depth, recipient repertoires were over 95% de novo clonotypes. Pathologically expanded recipient clonotypes increased progressively from day 30 to day 180 as diversity fell.

Sequencing was performed with immunoSEQ multiplex PCR; in TCRdb, only in-frame clones are kept and a portion is missing. The data contain approximately 17,000 clones, about two thirds of them singletons. The sample consisted of peripheral blood mononuclear cells. This TCR came from a woman aged 55-70 years in good health. Some clones in this sample may be carry-over from other donors' samples.

CDR3 loop: CASSIPPLPQHF. The CDR3 coding sequence is TGTGCCAGTAGTATCCCCCCCCTGCCCCAGCATTTT. The gene calls are TRBV19 and TRBJ1-5; D not certain. Trimming shortened V by 3 bases and J by 9 bases, and 9 bases separated the two germline ends. The CDR3 spans 12 residues. CDR1 is LNHDA and CDR2 is SQIVND in the germline V gene (reference sequence).